This passage covers 21 T cell receptor beta chains from one sample sequenced in a study of T cell responses to AZD1222 COVID-19 vaccine. The data were produced by immunoSEQ multiplex PCR, yet TCRdb's version contains in-frame clones alone and is incomplete. The sample carries roughly 140,000 clones, around 89% recorded once. Source: peripheral blood, taken on day 0 of AZD1222 vaccination. The receptors stem from an adult in good health.

The chain joins TRBV7-2 to TRBJ2-3, with 7 bases fitting TRBD2. V lost 5 bases, J lost 1 base, and 3 bases stayed unmatched. CDR1 and CDR2 from the germline V gene are SGHTA and FQGNSA. The CDR3 loop spans 14 amino acids. CDR3 in amino acids: CASSATSGTDTQYF. CDR3 in DNA: TGTGCCAGCAGCGCTACTAGCGGCACAGATACGCAGTATTTT.

V gene TRBV27 combines with J gene TRBJ2-1; 9 bases fit TRBD1. This CDR3 is built from 13 residues. V dropped 3 bases and J dropped 16; count of bases not matched to a gene: 10. The germline CDR1 and CDR2 sequences are MNHEY and SMNVEV (reference sequence). As DNA, the CDR3 is TGTGCCAGCAGTTTCCCCGGGACAGGGAATACCTTCTTC. As protein: CASSFPGTGNTFF.

This clone was counted only a few times. The chain carries TRBV24-1 and TRBJ2-1; 7 bases line up with TRBD1. In germline, CDR1 is KGHDR, CDR2 SFDVKD. The CDR3 is made up of 16 amino acids. Losses at the gene ends were 3 bases for V and 8 bases for J; bases not matched to a gene: 12. This chain's CDR3 is CATSDKGAAVRDEQFF. In nucleotides, the CDR3 is TGTGCCACCAGTGATAAGGGGGCAGCCGTGAGGGATGAGCAGTTCTTC.

The J gene is TRBJ1-1, the V gene TRBV12-1. TRBV12-1 is noted as a pseudogene. The CDR3 loop spans 14 amino acids. The CDR3 protein is CASSCPQRGTEAFF. The CDR3 region has the DNA TGTGCCAGCAGCTGTCCGCAACGGGGCACTGAAGCTTTCTTT.

The chain uses TRBV19 and TRBJ1-1; 7 bases align to TRBD1. Looked up from germline, CDR1 is LNHDA and CDR2 is SQIVND (reference sequence). The CDR3 sequence is 12 residues long. V lost 6 bases to trimming and J lost 4 bases; unmatched junction nucleotides: 2. CDR3 sequence reads: CASRTGSTEAFF. Written as DNA, the CDR3 is TGTGCCAGTAGGACAGGGTCCACTGAAGCTTTCTTT.

Only a few counts were recorded for this clone. The sample holds other DNA sequences that translate to the same CDR3. This chain connects TRBV14 to TRBJ2-1; no reliable D call. This CDR3 contains 11 residues. From germline, CDR1 is SGHDN and CDR2 FVKESK. The germline V and J ends were trimmed by 4 bases and 4 bases, with 2 bases remaining between them. Written as DNA, the CDR3 is TGTGCCAGCAGCCGATACAATGAGCAGTTCTTC. Residues: CASSRYNEQFF.

The chain combines TRBV5-1 with TRBJ1-2, with D perhaps matching TRBD1 (6 bases). This CDR3 region has 16 residues. The V end lost 2 bases, the J end lost 7 bases, and 21 bases lay between the germline ends. Germline V lookup: CDR1 SGHRS, CDR2 YFSETQ. The CDR3 bases are TGCGCCAGCAGCTTCACAGGGACACCCTCCCGGGGTGGCTACACCTTC. Its translation: CASSFTGTPSRGGYTF.

The chain uses TRBV14 and TRBJ2-7; 8 nucleotides match TRBD2. Looked up from germline, CDR1 is SGHDN and CDR2 is FVKESK. V shed 2 bases and J 2 bases; nucleotides not matched to a gene: 8. The CDR3 extends over 16 amino acids. This CDR3 reads CASSQFSRGGTYEQYF. The CDR3, as DNA: TGTGCCAGCAGCCAATTCTCACGGGGGGGGACCTACGAGCAGTACTTC.

The J gene is TRBJ1-1, the V gene TRBV7-2; D gene ambiguous. The CDR3 sequence is 15 residues long. V lost 0 bases, J lost 3 bases, and 11 bases lay in between. Germline V lookup: CDR1 SGHTA, CDR2 FQGNSA. The CDR3 is CASSLARQTHTEAFF. CDR3 coding DNA: TGTGCCAGCAGCTTAGCACGGCAGACCCACACTGAAGCTTTCTTT.

The CDR3 reads CASSLEDRRLFF. In nucleotides, the CDR3 is TGTGCCAGCAGCTTAGAAGACAGGAGACTGTTTTTT. The chain couples TRBV13 to TRBJ1-4; tentative D call: TRBD1 (6 bases). The CDR3 sequence is 12 residues long. From germline, CDR1 is PRHDT and CDR2 FYEKMQ (reference sequence). V dropped 1 base and J dropped 13 bases, with 10 bases sitting between them.

This chain joins TRBV15 and TRBJ1-3, with D tentatively TRBD1 (6 bases). Trimming shortened V by 3 bases and J by 4 bases, and 10 bases separated the two germline ends. Looked up from germline, CDR1 is LNHNV and CDR2 is YYDKDF (reference sequence). The CDR3 is 14 residues long. As DNA, the CDR3 is TGTGCCACCAGCAGGGGGGCCGGAGGAAACACCATATATTTT. Translation: CATSRGAGGNTIYF.

The chain joins TRBV7-2 to TRBJ2-7; 8 bases match TRBD2. CDR1 and CDR2 from the germline V gene are SGHTA and FQGNSA. The V gene end was trimmed by 5 bases and the J gene end by 0 bases; junction bases not matched to a gene: 18. This CDR3 is 19 amino acids long. In DNA form, the CDR3 reads TGTGCCAGCAGCCCGAATTCCGGGAGGGCCGGGTTTAGCTCCTACGAGCAGTACTTC. Translation: CASSPNSGRAGFSSYEQYF.

The J gene is TRBJ1-6, the V gene TRBV25-1, with a tentative D call TRBD1 (6 bases). The germline gives CDR1 MGHDK, CDR2 SYGVNS. This CDR3 spans 17 amino acids. Trimming cost V 5 bases and J 3 bases, with 17 bases left between them. CDR3: CASSHRDRRYYNSPLHF. CDR3 bases: TGTGCCAGCAGTCACAGGGACCGACGTTACTATAATTCACCCCTCCACTTT.

The chain uses TRBV15 and TRBJ2-5; the D gene is possibly TRBD1 (6 bases). Looked up from germline, CDR1 is LNHNV and CDR2 is YYDKDF (reference sequence). The CDR3 runs to 15 residues. The germline V and J ends were trimmed by 1 base and 5 bases, with 14 bases remaining between them. The CDR3 DNA reads TGTGCCACCAGCAGAGTAGGGGTCCAGGGGGAGACCCAGTACTTC. Translating it yields CATSRVGVQGETQYF. Looking up the rest from reference TRBV15 and TRBJ2-5 gives the full variable domain: DAMVIQNPRYQVTQFGKPVTLSCSQTLNHNVMYWYQQKSSQAPKLLFHYYDKDFNNEADTPDNFQSRRPNTSFCFLDIRSPGLGDTAMYLCATSRVGVQGETQYFGPGTRLLVL.

The chain uses TRBV2 and TRBJ2-5; weak D call: TRBD1 (6 bases). The CDR3 has 14 amino acids. V was clipped by 8 bases and J by 7 bases, with 20 bases between them. The germline V gene has CDR1 SNHLY and CDR2 FYNNEI. CDR3 DNA: TGTGCCAGCTTACCCAACAGGGCAAGGGGGACCCAGTACTTC. Its translation is CASLPNRARGTQYF.

The chain is built from TRBV3-1 (or the pseudogene TRBV3-2) and TRBJ2-1; no reliable D call. CDR1 is LGHDT and CDR2 is YNNKEL in the germline V gene (reference sequence). Trimming pared 1 base from V and 9 bases from J, leaving 16 bases between. This CDR3 comprises 15 residues. The CDR3 DNA reads TGTGCCAGCAGCCAAGCCCCTTTGATGGGCACTGAGCAGTTCTTC. Protein sequence: CASSQAPLMGTEQFF.

V gene TRBV6-2 or TRBV6-3 combines with J gene TRBJ1-5, with a possible D match to TRBD1 (5 bases). Trimming pared 5 bases from V and 2 bases from J, leaving 16 bases between. The CDR3 covers 16 residues. The germline V gene encodes CDR1 MNHEY and CDR2 SVGEGT. The CDR3 coding sequence is TGTGCCAGCAGTCCCTCACGCCGGGGCCGCAATCAGCCCCAGCATTTT. Amino acid sequence: CASSPSRRGRNQPQHF.

The V call is TRBV19, the J call TRBJ1-4; 10 bases line up with TRBD1. Trimming cost V 4 bases and J 7 bases; bases outside gene matches: 3. This CDR3 region has 14 residues. Germline CDR1 is LNHDA and CDR2 is SQIVND (reference sequence). The DNA of the CDR3 is TGTGCCAGTAGTAGCGGACAGGGGGGTGAAAAACTGTTTTTT. This codes for CASSSGQGGEKLFF.

The V and J genes are TRBV7-2 and TRBJ2-7; 8 nucleotides match TRBD2. With 1 base clipped from V and 3 bases from J, the junction kept 14 bases outside the gene matches. The CDR3 is made up of 18 amino acids. The germline V gene has CDR1 SGHTA and CDR2 FQGNSA. DNA of the CDR3: TGTGCCAGCAGCTTAGTTTGGTCTAGCGGGTACCCGTACTACGAGCAGTACTTC. Translation: CASSLVWSSGYPYYEQYF. The entire variable domain, with the rest obtained from reference TRBV7-2 and TRBJ2-7, is as follows: GAGVSQSPSNKVTEKGKDVELRCDPISGHTALYWYRQSLGQGLEFLIYFQGNSAPDKSGLPSDRFSAERTGGSVSTLTIQRTQQEDSAVYLCASSLVWSSGYPYYEQYFGPGTRLTVT.

The chain is built from TRBV11-3 and TRBJ2-1, with 9 bases that match TRBD1. Germline CDR1 and CDR2: SGHNT and YENEEA. The V segment lost 4 bases and the J segment 8 bases; nucleotides outside the gene matches: 6. This CDR3 spans 14 amino acids. The CDR3 region has the DNA TGTGCCAGCAGCTCACAGGGGGCCAAGGATGAGCAGTTCTTC. Translation gives CASSSQGAKDEQFF. The full variable domain, its missing parts supplied by reference TRBV11-3 and TRBJ2-1, is EAGVVQSPRYKIIEKKQPVAFWCNPISGHNTLYWYLQNLGQGPELLIRYENEEAVDDSQLPKDRFSAERLKGVDSTLKIQPAELGDSAVYLCASSSQGAKDEQFFGPGTRLTVL.

The J gene is TRBJ2-2, the V gene TRBV11-2; 10 nucleotides align to TRBD2. Germline lookup yields CDR1 SGHAT and CDR2 FQNNGV. Trimming at V came to 5 bases and at J to 0 bases, leaving 6 bases not matched to a gene. CDR3 length equals 17 residues. The CDR3 DNA is TGTGCCAGCAGCCCAAGGACTAGCGGAGCGAACACCGGGGAGCTGTTTTTT. This codes for CASSPRTSGANTGELFF.